This T cell receptor (beta chain) was recorded in a study of graft-versus-host responses after intestinal transplantation. Study findings and constraints: Within the allografts of patients who had graft-donor T cell macrochimerism, graft-versus-host to host-versus-graft clonal ratios were high.

Concerning this clone: Its target is not known.

Lamina propria and intraepithelial lymphocytes were released by processing graft tissue. Clones were sequenced by immunoSEQ multiplex PCR, and TCRdb holds only the in-frame ones, with some missing. The sample lists just over 5,000 clones, around 70% occurring once. V dropped 0 bases and J dropped 7 bases, with 10 bases sitting between them. The CDR3 covers 15 residues. The germline CDR1 and CDR2 sequences are SGHDN and FVKESK. This receptor was obtained from a human patient who received an intestinal transplant, so some T cells may come from the graft donor. V usage is TRBV14 and J usage is TRBJ1-6; D gene unclear. The sequenced sample was ileum tissue, obtained 254 days after intestinal transplant. CDR3 region: CASSQDARQNSPLHF. The CDR3 DNA reads TGTGCCAGCAGCCAAGACGCACGTCAGAATTCACCCCTCCACTTT. The complete variable domain, with remaining parts taken from reference TRBV14 and TRBJ1-6, reads EAGVTQFPSHSVIEKGQTVTLRCDPISGHDNLYWYRRVMGKEIKFLLHFVKESKQDESGMPNNRFLAERTGGTYSTLKVQPAELEDSGVYFCASSQDARQNSPLHFGNGTRLTVT.